This T cell receptor beta chain is drawn from a study of quantifying T cell responses using KT2 cells (TCRdb year 2017). Regarding the study in general: RNA was DNase-treated and reverse transcribed with TCR alpha and beta constant-region primers, mostly using SuperScript III. PCR2 was run as a SYBR Green qPCR and stopped at a predetermined fluorescence threshold to avoid over-amplification. The efficiency of the T4 ligation step under optimum conditions was estimated to be greater than 9%. General findings and caveats noted by the study authors: Saturation in the detection of KT2 sequences was observed at very high KT2 spike-in numbers. KT2 sequences were detected down to the lowest spike-in tested, which was about one KT2 cell per 100,000 PBMC. No side-by-side comparison between this pipeline and other TCR sequencing techniques was included in the study. Over several orders of magnitude, the number of KT2 alpha and beta sequences rose linearly with the number of KT2 cells put in.

Known numbers of KT2, a T cell clone whose TCR had been sequenced previously, were spiked into unfractionated PBMC to test the sensitivity and accuracy of the pipeline. KT2 cells were mixed with a fixed number of PBMC to create a range of KT2-to-PBMC ratios. The germline V end is reduced by 4 bases and the J end by 7 bases; junction bases left unmatched: 15. The CDR3 measures 18 amino acids from cysteine to phenylalanine. Of all the DNA, just the CDR3 is kept, 54 bases in frame from base 1. This clonotype was observed a handful of times. Its target antigen remains unknown. No much larger clonotype is one base removed from it; base qualities were not supplied. The library was produced with UMI-ligation and nested PCR. A single-stranded oligonucleotide carrying the Illumina SP2 sequence and a UMI was ligated to the cDNA 3' end using T4 RNA ligase 1. PCR1 was run for about 4 cycles (98 degrees C for 15 s, 69 degrees C for 30 s, 72 degrees C for 40 s), and an equimolar mix of RC1.1 and RC1.2, covering TRBC1 and TRBC2, was used as the beta primer. From PCR2 onward, TCR alpha and beta chains were processed separately, with sample indices and Illumina adaptors added. The UMI comprised 12 random nucleotides, as two hexamers separated by a spacer, placed after an 8-base spacer. The libraries were sequenced on an Illumina MiSeq using v2 2x251 paired-end chemistry, usually with approximately 13 samples in each run. To boost diversity, each sequencing library was supplemented with PhiX DNA at about 5-7%. On the authors' methods: The raw reads were converted into FASTQ with bcl2fastq and then demultiplexed by dual indices with Demultiplexor. Decombinator assigned V and J genes by tag matching, allowing a single base-pair mismatch. Collapsinator used UMIs to correct both sequencing errors and frequency errors arising from PCR heterogeneity. CDR3Translator converted Decombinator identifiers to nucleotide sequence, translated to amino acids, and extracted CDR3 using C- and N-terminal motifs. Each distinct KT2 TCR was counted as a cluster of KT2 sequences sharing one unique molecular identifier. Using fastp trimming at Q25 and MiXCR clonotype assembly, TCRdb reanalyzed the public sequencing data and kept in-frame beta chains. Rows with a matching CDR3 protein are joined into one entry that keeps the most common DNA and genes. It is TCRdb's table, rather than the study itself, that gives the V and J calls and clone size. Present in this sample are over 25,000 distinct CDR3 sequences, 10% of which were seen just once. Roughly 10% of the sample comes from the top ten.

The chain is encoded by TRBV12-3 or TRBV12-4 joined to TRBJ2-7; 14 middle bases align to TRBD2. This receptor was obtained from a human donor. The sample comprised PBMCs spiked with cells of the T cell clone KT2. The DNA sequence is TGTGCCAGCAGTTCCTACTCCGGACTAGCGGGAGGTTTGAGGGAGCAGTACTTC. Its protein is CASSSYSGLAGGLREQYF.